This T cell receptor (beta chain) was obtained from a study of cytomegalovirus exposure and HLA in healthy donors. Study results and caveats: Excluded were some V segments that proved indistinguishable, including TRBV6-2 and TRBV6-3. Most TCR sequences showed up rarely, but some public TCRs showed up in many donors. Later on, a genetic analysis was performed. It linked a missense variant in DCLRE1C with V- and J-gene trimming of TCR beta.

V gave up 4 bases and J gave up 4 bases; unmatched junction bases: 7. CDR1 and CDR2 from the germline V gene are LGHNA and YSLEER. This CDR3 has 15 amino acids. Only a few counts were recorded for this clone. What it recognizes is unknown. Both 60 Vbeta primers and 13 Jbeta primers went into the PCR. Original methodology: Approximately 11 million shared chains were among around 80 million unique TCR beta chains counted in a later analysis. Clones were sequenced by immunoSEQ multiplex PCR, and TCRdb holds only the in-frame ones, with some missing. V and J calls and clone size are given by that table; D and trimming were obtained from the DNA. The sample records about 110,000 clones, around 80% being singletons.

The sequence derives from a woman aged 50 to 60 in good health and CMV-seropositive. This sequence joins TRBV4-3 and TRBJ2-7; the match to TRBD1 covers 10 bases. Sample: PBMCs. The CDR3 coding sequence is TGCGCCAGCAGCCCGGAGACAGGGGGCTTTTACGAGCAGTACTTC. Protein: CASSPETGGFYEQYF.